Listed here are 29 T cell receptor beta chains from one sample, sequenced in a study of Tregs in tolerant kidney transplant recipients. Clones were sequenced by immunoSEQ multiplex PCR, and TCRdb holds only the in-frame ones, with some missing. The sample lists 120,000 or so clones; around 94% were seen once. The specimen was CD4+ T cells from blood. All receptors derive from a human donor in good health.

The rearrangement joins TRBV18 to TRBJ1-1; D gene unclear. V was trimmed by 4 bases and J by 3 bases, leaving 12 bases between them. The CDR3 contains 14 residues. The germline V gene encodes CDR1 KGHSH and CDR2 LQKENI. CDR3 in DNA: TGTGCCAGCTCACTTACGGACGGGGACACTGAAGCTTTCTTT. Translating gives CASSLTDGDTEAFF.

The rearrangement links TRBV6-5 to TRBJ2-1; 7 bases fit TRBD1. The germline CDR1 and CDR2 sequences are MNHEY and SVGAGI. V gave up 6 bases and J gave up 9 bases; unmatched junction bases: 5. This CDR3 contains 12 residues. The CDR3 sequence: CASSRTGPEQFF. As DNA, the CDR3 is TGTGCCAGCAGCCGGACAGGCCCTGAGCAGTTCTTC.

The chain has TRBV4-1 and TRBJ2-5; 11 bases match TRBD2. With 1 base clipped from V and 5 bases from J, the junction kept 12 bases outside the gene matches. This CDR3 is 18 amino acids long. Germline CDR1 and CDR2: MGHRA and YSYEKL. The CDR3 protein is CASSQGSRLSGGAETQYF. The CDR3 region has the DNA TGCGCCAGCAGCCAAGGAAGCCGCCTTAGCGGGGGGGCTGAGACCCAGTACTTC.

V is TRBV5-5 and J is TRBJ2-2; 9 nucleotides agree with TRBD1. Germline loops: CDR1 SGHKS, CDR2 YYEKEE (reference sequence). The V and J ends lost 2 bases and 3 bases, in that order; junction bases with no gene match: 5. This CDR3 is 16 amino acids long. CDR3 sequence: CASSLTGTGYTGELFF. The CDR3 coding sequence is TGTGCCAGCAGCTTAACGGGGACAGGGTACACCGGGGAGCTGTTTTTT.

The chain has TRBV6-1 and TRBJ1-2, with D perhaps TRBD1 (5 bases). The CDR3 has 12 residues. V dropped 7 bases and J dropped 4 bases, with 10 bases sitting between them. CDR1 and CDR2 (germline): MNHNS, SASEGT. The CDR3 DNA reads as TGTGCCAGCAAGGGACGGATCTATGGCTACACCTTC. As protein: CASKGRIYGYTF.

Only a few counts were recorded for this clone. This chain uses TRBV27 with TRBJ2-7; 7 nucleotides match TRBD2. CDR3 length equals 14 residues. V was clipped by 3 bases and J by 0 bases; unmatched bases: 2. Germline V lookup: CDR1 MNHEY, CDR2 SMNVEV (reference sequence). The CDR3 reads CASSLTSLSYEQYF. DNA of the CDR3: TGTGCCAGCAGTTTGACTAGCCTCTCCTACGAGCAGTACTTC.

The chain carries TRBV30 and TRBJ1-2; D is uncertain. Germline V gene sequence: CDR1 GTSNPN, CDR2 SVGIG (reference sequence). The CDR3 consists of 13 residues. V was shortened by 2 bases and J by 3 bases, with 10 bases between the two germline ends. CDR3 DNA: TGTGCCTGGAGTTCAAGGACCTACTATGGCTACACCTTC. Translated: CAWSSRTYYGYTF.

The chain couples TRBV19 to TRBJ2-7; TRBD2 agrees at 10 bases. Unmatched junction bases numbered 5, after V lost 3 bases and J lost 6 bases. Looked up from germline, CDR1 is LNHDA and CDR2 is SQIVND (reference sequence). This CDR3 is built from 14 residues. The CDR3 reads CASSMSGGAREQYF. For the CDR3, the DNA is TGTGCCAGTAGTATGAGCGGGGGGGCCCGCGAGCAGTACTTC.

V and J are TRBV7-3 and TRBJ2-3; tentative D call: TRBD2 (5 bases). Trimming left V 5 bases short and J 1 base short, with 13 bases between. The CDR3 loop spans 15 amino acids. Germline V gene lookup returns CDR1 SGHTA and CDR2 FQGTGA. CDR3 sequence: CASSPLTGGTDTQYF. The CDR3 nucleotides read TGTGCCAGCAGCCCACTCACCGGGGGCACAGATACGCAGTATTTT. The full variable domain, completed using reference TRBV7-3 and TRBJ2-3, is GAGVSQTPSNKVTEKGKYVELRCDPISGHTALYWYRQSLGQGPEFLIYFQGTGAADDSGLPNDRFFAVRPEGSVSTLKIQRTERGDSAVYLCASSPLTGGTDTQYFGPGTRLTVL.

This chain links TRBV2 with TRBJ2-3, with 11 bases identical to TRBD2. Germline V CDR1 and CDR2: SNHLY, FYNNEI. V shed 6 bases, J shed 2 bases, and the junction held 13 bases outside the gene matches. This CDR3 has 18 amino acids. The CDR3 bases are TGTGCCAGCAGAGAGACCACTAGCGGGGGACTATCCACAGATACGCAGTATTTT. Translating it yields CASRETTSGGLSTDTQYF.

The V call is TRBV5-1, the J call TRBJ1-6, with a weak D call TRBD1 (6 bases). V was shortened by 0 bases and J by 7 bases, with 14 bases between the two germline ends. Germline V CDR1 and CDR2: SGHRS, YFSETQ. This CDR3 has 16 residues. In nucleotides, the CDR3 is TGCGCCAGCAGCTTGGAAGTGGGGGCAGGGAATTCACCCCTCCACTTT. Protein product: CASSLEVGAGNSPLHF.

The J gene is TRBJ2-7, the V gene TRBV7-3, with a weak D call TRBD1 (6 bases). Deletions cut 5 bases from V and 2 bases from J, with 7 bases between. The CDR3 loop spans 12 amino acids. In germline, CDR1 is SGHTA, CDR2 FQGTGA. In DNA, the CDR3 is TGTGCCAGCAGCCGGGACACCTACGAGCAGTACTTC. This gives the protein CASSRDTYEQYF. Full variable domain (rest looked up from reference TRBV7-3 and TRBJ2-7): GAGVSQTPSNKVTEKGKYVELRCDPISGHTALYWYRQSLGQGPEFLIYFQGTGAADDSGLPNDRFFAVRPEGSVSTLKIQRTERGDSAVYLCASSRDTYEQYFGPGTRLTVT.

The chain is built from TRBV5-1 and TRBJ2-5; D unclear. The CDR3 has 13 amino acids. V lost 0 bases, J lost 2 bases, and 5 bases lay in between. CDR1 and CDR2 from the germline V gene are SGHRS and YFSETQ. The CDR3 reads CASSLDRQETQYF. The CDR3 nucleotides read TGCGCCAGCAGCTTGGACAGACAAGAGACCCAGTACTTC. The variable domain in full, with the rest retrieved from reference TRBV5-1 and TRBJ2-5, is KAGVTQTPRYLIKTRGQQVTLSCSPISGHRSVSWYQQTPGQGLQFLFEYFSETQRNKGNFPGRFSGRQFSNSRSEMNVSTLELGDSALYLCASSLDRQETQYFGPGTRLLVL.

The V gene is TRBV4-1, the J gene TRBJ2-5, with 7 bases lining up with TRBD2. The J segment lost 2 bases and the V segment lost 4 bases, leaving 1 base of the junction unmatched. The CDR3 consists of 13 residues. Germline-derived CDR1 and CDR2 are MGHRA and YSYEKL. The CDR3 reads CASSPGLQETQYF. The CDR3 bases are TGCGCCAGCAGCCCGGGACTACAAGAGACCCAGTACTTC.

The J gene is TRBJ1-1, the V gene TRBV6-6; tentatively, D is TRBD1 (5 bases). Germline V gene lookup returns CDR1 MNHNY and CDR2 SVGAGI (reference sequence). There are 15 residues in the CDR3. Trimming shortened V by 4 bases and J by 6 bases, and 18 bases separated the two germline ends. CDR3 sequence (DNA): TGTGCCAGCAGTTGGGACTCCCTGGGGGAAGCTGAAGCTTTCTTT. Translating it yields CASSWDSLGEAEAFF.

This rearrangement joins TRBV11-2 to TRBJ2-5; TRBD1 matches 9 bases. Germline assignment: CDR1 SGHAT and CDR2 FQNNGV. The V and J ends lost 5 bases and 0 bases, in that order; junction bases with no gene match: 4. The CDR3 extends over 15 amino acids. As DNA, the CDR3 is TGTGCCAGCAGCGAACAGGGGGCGTACCAAGAGACCCAGTACTTC. Its protein product is CASSEQGAYQETQYF.

The chain is built from TRBV5-1 and TRBJ1-4; D is unclear. Trimming shortened V by 4 bases and J by 0 bases, and 13 bases separated the two germline ends. The CDR3 extends over 16 amino acids. Germline V gene data show CDR1 as SGHRS and CDR2 as YFSETQ. The CDR3 bases are TGCGCCAGCAGCCCCTCCCCACTTGCAACTAATGAAAAACTGTTTTTT. Its protein is CASSPSPLATNEKLFF.

V gene TRBV14 combines with J gene TRBJ2-7, with 9 positions matching TRBD2. V shed 1 base, J shed 1 base, and the junction held 8 bases outside the gene matches. In germline, CDR1 is SGHDN, CDR2 FVKESK. The CDR3 sequence is 17 residues long. DNA for the CDR3: TGTGCCAGCAGCCAAGGAGTCCTTGCGGGAGGGTCCTACGAGCAGTACTTC. Its translation: CASSQGVLAGGSYEQYF. Filled out from reference TRBV14 and TRBJ2-7, the complete variable domain reads EAGVTQFPSHSVIEKGQTVTLRCDPISGHDNLYWYRRVMGKEIKFLLHFVKESKQDESGMPNNRFLAERTGGTYSTLKVQPAELEDSGVYFCASSQGVLAGGSYEQYFGPGTRLTVT.

This clone was seen just once. The CDR3 loop reads CASSPAAQVAYEQYF. In nucleotides, the CDR3 is TGTGCCAGCAGCCCCGCGGCCCAGGTTGCCTACGAGCAGTACTTC. The gene calls are TRBV7-2 and TRBJ2-7; D unclear. Germline values: CDR1 SGHTA, CDR2 FQGNSA. Trimming took 5 bases from V and 2 from J, leaving 16 bases between them. This CDR3 has 15 residues. The complete variable domain, with remaining parts taken from reference TRBV7-2 and TRBJ2-7, reads GAGVSQSPSNKVTEKGKDVELRCDPISGHTALYWYRQSLGQGLEFLIYFQGNSAPDKSGLPSDRFSAERTGGSVSTLTIQRTQQEDSAVYLCASSPAAQVAYEQYFGPGTRLTVT.

V is TRBV13 and J is TRBJ2-5, with 8 bases aligning to TRBD2. V trimming: 1 base; J trimming: 7 bases; junction bases outside the gene matches: 8. Germline CDR1 PRHDT, CDR2 FYEKMQ (reference sequence). This CDR3 has 15 residues. CDR3 sequence: CASSLEPSAGGTQYF. The CDR3 DNA reads TGTGCCAGCAGCTTAGAGCCTTCGGCGGGAGGGACCCAGTACTTC.

The rearrangement links TRBV7-6 to TRBJ2-5, with 11 bases aligning to TRBD2. Germline values: CDR1 SGHVS, CDR2 FNYEAQ. The CDR3 has 15 residues. V gave up 6 bases and J gave up 1 base; unmatched junction bases: 4. The CDR3 nucleotides are TGTGCCAGCAGATCCGGGACTAGCGGCCAAGAGACCCAGTACTTC. Residues: CASRSGTSGQETQYF.

The chain carries TRBV6-1 and TRBJ1-3; D remains ambiguous. The V gene's germline CDR1 is MNHNS and CDR2 SASEGT. Trimming took 1 base from V and 1 from J, leaving 14 bases between them. This CDR3 has 17 amino acids. CDR3 sequence: CASSEGSIPRSGNTIYF. The CDR3 DNA reads TGTGCCAGCAGTGAAGGAAGTATACCCAGGTCTGGAAACACCATATATTTT.

The V and J genes are TRBV27 and TRBJ1-3; 7 nucleotides match TRBD1. The CDR3 has 14 amino acids. From germline, CDR1 is MNHEY and CDR2 SMNVEV (reference sequence). V lost 5 bases to trimming and J lost 2 bases; unmatched junction nucleotides: 3. The CDR3 DNA sequence: TGTGCCAGCAGTCACAGGGGTACTGGAAACACCATATATTTT. Residues: CASSHRGTGNTIYF.

V gene TRBV6-5 combines with J gene TRBJ1-5; D is unclear. This CDR3 contains 14 residues. In germline, CDR1 is MNHEY, CDR2 SVGAGI. Between the trimmed V and J ends, which lost 0 bases and 4 bases, there was a span of 7 bases. As DNA, the CDR3 is TGTGCCAGCAGTTACTCGAGGGTTAATCAGCCCCAGCATTTT. Translated, it gives CASSYSRVNQPQHF.

The chain links TRBV11-1 to TRBJ1-1; 8 bases fit TRBD1. The CDR3 spans 14 residues. V lost 5 bases, J lost 5 bases, and 7 bases stayed unmatched. Per the germline V gene, CDR1 is SGHAT and CDR2 is FQDESV (reference sequence). As DNA, the CDR3 is TGTGCCAGCAGCCTTTACAGGGGGTCGACTGAAGCTTTCTTT. It codes for CASSLYRGSTEAFF.

V is TRBV7-3 and J is TRBJ1-4; TRBD1 matches 8 bases. The CDR3 totals 19 residues. Germline assignment: CDR1 SGHTA and CDR2 FQGTGA. With 1 base clipped from V and 4 bases from J, the junction kept 14 bases outside the gene matches. CDR3 DNA: TGTGCCAGCAGCTTAATCCGGACAGGGAGGTTATCCCATAATGAAAAACTGTTTTTT. This gives the protein CASSLIRTGRLSHNEKLFF.

The CDR3 reads CASSDHRGTTRLYNEQFF. The DNA for the CDR3 is TGCGCCAGCAGTGATCATCGCGGGACTACCCGCCTTTACAATGAGCAGTTCTTC. The chain couples TRBV10-2 to TRBJ2-1; TRBD2 aligns across 7 bases. Germline lookup yields CDR1 WSHSY and CDR2 SAAADI. V lost 3 bases to trimming and J lost 4 bases; unmatched junction nucleotides: 15. The CDR3 is 18 amino acids.

The chain joins TRBV6-1 to TRBJ1-4; 11 positions agree with TRBD1. The CDR3 has 21 amino acids. Germline values: CDR1 MNHNS, CDR2 SASEGT. Trimming removed 1 base from V and 1 base from J; junction bases left unmatched: 14. CDR3 coding DNA: TGTGCCAGCAGTGAAGTAGGAGGGACAGGGGGTAATAGTTTAACTAATGAAAAACTGTTTTTT. As protein: CASSEVGGTGGNSLTNEKLFF.

The chain recombines TRBV6-1 with TRBJ2-7, with D possibly being TRBD1 (6 bases). The germline V gene encodes CDR1 MNHNS and CDR2 SASEGT. The CDR3 sequence is 15 residues long. Between the trimmed V and J ends, which lost 11 bases and 5 bases, there was a span of 25 bases. The chain's CDR3 is CAGKGLRDRDNEQYF. The CDR3 bases are TGTGCCGGGAAAGGGCTCCGGGATCGGGACAACGAGCAGTACTTC.